This T cell receptor (beta chain) emerged from a study of somatic mutations in cytotoxic T cells in rheumatoid arthritis. The CDR3 is 13 amino acids. The germline gives CDR1 SEHNR, CDR2 FQNEAQ (reference sequence). V trimming: 5 bases; J trimming: 5 bases; junction bases outside the gene matches: 4. Findings of the study overall: Antigens recognized by the expanded CD8+ clones were unknown. For patients with rheumatoid arthritis, CD8+ clonality went up with age, while healthy controls showed no such change. Each of about an eighth of the 65 patients had a largest CD8+ clone that made up more than 20% of CD8+ cells.

Positive magnetic bead selection separated CD4+ and CD8+ cells, and flow cytometry confirmed purity. TCRdb keeps only in-frame clones here, not all; method: immunoSEQ multiplex PCR. The sample shows more than 10,000 clones, about four fifths of them seen only once. Details on this clone: Its antigen is not known.

The receptor was derived from a woman aged 60 to 75 in good health. This chain uses TRBV7-9 with TRBJ1-1; 8 bases fit TRBD1. The sequenced material came from CD8+ T cells sorted from blood. CDR3 in DNA: TGTGCCAGCAGCGCACAGGGGGGAACTGAAGCTTTCTTT. Residues: CASSAQGGTEAFF. Based on the CDR3 plus reference TRBV7-9 and TRBJ1-1, the full variable domain is DTGVSQNPRHKITKRGQNVTFRCDPISEHNRLYWYRQTLGQGPEFLTYFQNEAQLEKSRLLSDRFSAERPKGSFSTLEIQRTEQGDSAMYLCASSAQGGTEAFFGQGTRLTVV.